The clone carrying this T cell receptor beta chain was seen only a few times. What it recognizes is unknown. This entry belongs to a study of neoadjuvant nivolumab and ipilimumab in lung cancer. Study-wide context: Nivolumab 3 mg/kg was given days 1, 15 and 29, plus ipilimumab 1 mg/kg day 1 in combination.

CDR1 is MGHDK and CDR2 is SYGVNS in the germline V gene. CDR3 size: 15 residues. V gave up 7 bases and J gave up 0 bases, with 10 bases separating them. General observations from the study: Pathologic regression was not significantly tied to TCR clonality.

Method: immunoSEQ multiplex PCR; TCRdb's copy keeps in-frame clones and lacks some. Counted here are fewer than 35,000 clones, roughly 80% occurring once; the ten biggest clones make up about 6.5%. The chain recombines TRBV25-1 with TRBJ1-6, with D possibly TRBD1 on 6 matching bases. Sequencing was performed on peripheral blood, taken before neoadjuvant nivolumab, alone or with ipilimumab. This TCR was recovered from an adult with non-small cell lung cancer. CDR3 DNA sequence: TGTGCCAGCACGAGGGGGAACTCCTATAATTCACCCCTCCACTTT. Amino acid sequence: CASTRGNSYNSPLHF.